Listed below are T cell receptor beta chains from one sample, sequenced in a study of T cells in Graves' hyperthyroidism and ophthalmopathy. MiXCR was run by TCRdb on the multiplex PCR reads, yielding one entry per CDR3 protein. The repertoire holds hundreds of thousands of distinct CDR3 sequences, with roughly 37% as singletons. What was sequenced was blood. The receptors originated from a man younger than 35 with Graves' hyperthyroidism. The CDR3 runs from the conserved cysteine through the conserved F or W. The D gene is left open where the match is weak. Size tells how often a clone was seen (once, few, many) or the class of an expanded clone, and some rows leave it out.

CDR3nt: TGTGCCAGCAGTCAACTAGCTTCTGGACTGTTTTTT
CDR3aa: CASSQLASGLFF
v_gene: TRBV12-3/TRBV12-4
j_gene: TRBJ2-2
abundance: few
d_gene: .

CDR3nt: TGCGCCAGCAGTGAGGGGCACGGACTGGGCTATGGCTACACCTTC
CDR3aa: CASSEGHGLGYGYTF
v_gene: TRBV10-2
j_gene: TRBJ1-2
abundance: many
d_gene: .

CDR3nt: TGTGCCAGCAGTGCGGGGCAGGTAGATGGCTACACCTTC
CDR3aa: CASSAGQVDGYTF
v_gene: TRBV6-4
j_gene: TRBJ1-2
abundance: .
d_gene: .

CDR3nt: TGCAGCGCCTGGGACGGGGATCAGCCCCAGCATTTT
CDR3aa: CSAWDGDQPQHF
v_gene: TRBV29-1
j_gene: TRBJ1-5
abundance: many
d_gene: .

CDR3nt: TGTGCCAGCAGTTACTCGATCAGCGGCCACTATGGCTACACCTTC
CDR3aa: CASSYSISGHYGYTF
v_gene: TRBV6-1
j_gene: TRBJ1-2
abundance: few
d_gene: .

CDR3nt: TGCGCCAGCAGCTTGTGGGGAGGAACTCAAGAGACCCAGTACTTC
CDR3aa: CASSLWGGTQETQYF
v_gene: TRBV5-1
j_gene: TRBJ2-5
abundance: .
d_gene: .

CDR3nt: TGCAGTGAACCCTCTGGGGCCAACGTCCTGACTTTC
CDR3aa: CSEPSGANVLTF
v_gene: TRBV29-1
j_gene: TRBJ2-6
abundance: .
d_gene: .

CDR3nt: TGTGCCAGCAGCTTAGGGACAGGGATTTCCTACGAGCAGTACTTC
CDR3aa: CASSLGTGISYEQYF
v_gene: TRBV7-2
j_gene: TRBJ2-7
abundance: few
d_gene: TRBD1

CDR3nt: TGTGCCAGCAGTTACCCCGGGCTAGCGGGGGGGGAGACCCAGTACTTC
CDR3aa: CASSYPGLAGGETQYF
v_gene: TRBV6-6
j_gene: TRBJ2-5
abundance: .
d_gene: TRBD2

CDR3nt: TGCGCCAGCAGCCGCGACAAGAGCAATCAGCCCCAGCATTTT
CDR3aa: CASSRDKSNQPQHF
v_gene: TRBV4-1
j_gene: TRBJ1-5
abundance: .
d_gene: .

CDR3nt: TGTGCCAGCAGCGTAGTCAAAGGCACTGAAGCTTTCTTT
CDR3aa: CASSVVKGTEAFF
v_gene: TRBV2
j_gene: TRBJ1-1
abundance: .
d_gene: .

CDR3nt: TGCAGCGTTGTAGGAGGAGGGCAGCCCCAGCATTTT
CDR3aa: CSVVGGGQPQHF
v_gene: TRBV29-1
j_gene: TRBJ1-5
abundance: .
d_gene: .

CDR3nt: TGCAGCGTTGACCACCTTGACGGCTCCGGGGAGCTGTTTTTT
CDR3aa: CSVDHLDGSGELFF
v_gene: TRBV29-1
j_gene: TRBJ2-2
abundance: many
d_gene: .

CDR3nt: TGTGCCAGCACGGGCGAAAGCAATCAGCCCCAGCATTTT
CDR3aa: CASTGESNQPQHF
v_gene: TRBV12-3/TRBV12-4
j_gene: TRBJ1-5
abundance: many
d_gene: .

CDR3nt: TGTGCCAGTAGTATTACTCCAGCGGGGTTCATCACCGGGGAGCTGTTTTTT
CDR3aa: CASSITPAGFITGELFF
v_gene: TRBV19
j_gene: TRBJ2-2
abundance: .
d_gene: TRBD2

CDR3nt: TGCAGCGTTCTAGGGGGAGATGGGACTGAAGCTTTCTTT
CDR3aa: CSVLGGDGTEAFF
v_gene: TRBV29-1
j_gene: TRBJ1-1
abundance: .
d_gene: .

CDR3nt: TGTGCCAGCAGCCAAGAAGGCCAACTTCTATACTATGGCTACACCTTC
CDR3aa: CASSQEGQLLYYGYTF
v_gene: TRBV7-6
j_gene: TRBJ1-2
abundance: once
d_gene: .

CDR3nt: TGCGCCAGCAGCCAGGGACGGGGGGGCCACGAGACCCAGTACTTC
CDR3aa: CASSQGRGGHETQYF
v_gene: TRBV4-1
j_gene: TRBJ2-5
abundance: .
d_gene: TRBD2

CDR3nt: TGTGCCAGCAGCCCTCCACAGGTTCGGACCGGGGAGCTGTTTTTT
CDR3aa: CASSPPQVRTGELFF
v_gene: TRBV7-9
j_gene: TRBJ2-2
abundance: many
d_gene: .

CDR3nt: TGTGCCAGCAGTTACCCCTCTAGCGGGGAGAAACAAGAGACCCAGTACTTC
CDR3aa: CASSYPSSGEKQETQYF
v_gene: TRBV7-8
j_gene: TRBJ2-5
abundance: few
d_gene: TRBD2

CDR3nt: TGTGCCAGTATCGGTGAGGGGCCAGAAGCTTTCTTT
CDR3aa: CASIGEGPEAFF
v_gene: TRBV19
j_gene: TRBJ1-1
abundance: few
d_gene: .

CDR3nt: TGCGCCAGCAGCCTATCGGGAGACCCGAACTACGAGCAGTACTTC
CDR3aa: CASSLSGDPNYEQYF
v_gene: TRBV4-3
j_gene: TRBJ2-7
abundance: once
d_gene: .

CDR3nt: TGTGCCAGCAGCTTAGCGGGGCTCCTAACTGAAAATGAAAAACTGTTTTTT
CDR3aa: CASSLAGLLTENEKLFF
v_gene: TRBV7-2
j_gene: TRBJ1-4
abundance: .
d_gene: .

CDR3nt: TGTGCCAGCAGCTTAGGGGGCAGGGTTGATCAGCCCCAGCATTTT
CDR3aa: CASSLGGRVDQPQHF
v_gene: TRBV7-2
j_gene: TRBJ1-5
abundance: .
d_gene: .

CDR3nt: TGTGCCAGCAGTGATAGGACGGGGCACAATCAGCCCCAGCATTTT
CDR3aa: CASSDRTGHNQPQHF
v_gene: TRBV2
j_gene: TRBJ1-5
abundance: many
d_gene: .

CDR3nt: TGTGCCAGCAGCTTCCGGGATCAGCCCCAGCATTTT
CDR3aa: CASSFRDQPQHF
v_gene: TRBV7-9
j_gene: TRBJ1-5
abundance: many
d_gene: .

CDR3nt: TGTGCCAGCAGCTTCAGACTAGCGGGAGCAGAGACCCAGTACTTC
CDR3aa: CASSFRLAGAETQYF
v_gene: TRBV5-4
j_gene: TRBJ2-5
abundance: few
d_gene: TRBD2

CDR3nt: TGTGCCAGTAGTATAGCATGGACGGGGAACACCGGGGAGCTGTTTTTT
CDR3aa: CASSIAWTGNTGELFF
v_gene: TRBV19
j_gene: TRBJ2-2
abundance: .
d_gene: .

CDR3nt: TGTGCCAGCACCGAAAGGGGGCCTCCTCAGCCCCAGCATTTT
CDR3aa: CASTERGPPQPQHF
v_gene: TRBV6-1
j_gene: TRBJ1-5
abundance: .
d_gene: TRBD1

CDR3nt: TGTGCCAGCAGCTCCTGGACTAGCGGGGGGCGACAAGAGACCCAGTACTTC
CDR3aa: CASSSWTSGGRQETQYF
v_gene: TRBV7-2
j_gene: TRBJ2-5
abundance: few
d_gene: TRBD2

CDR3nt: TGTGCCAGCAGCTTGACCGGGAGACCTTACGAGCAGTACTTC
CDR3aa: CASSLTGRPYEQYF
v_gene: TRBV13
j_gene: TRBJ2-7
abundance: many
d_gene: .

CDR3nt: TGCAGCGTTGAAGGGCAGAGACGGAACACTGAAGCTTTCTTT
CDR3aa: CSVEGQRRNTEAFF
v_gene: TRBV29-1
j_gene: TRBJ1-1
abundance: .
d_gene: .

CDR3nt: TGTGCCAGCAGTGCGACAGGGGGAGAAGAGACCCAGTACTTC
CDR3aa: CASSATGGEETQYF
v_gene: TRBV28
j_gene: TRBJ2-5
abundance: .
d_gene: TRBD1

CDR3nt: TGTGCCAGCAGCCTTGACAGATCCAACTATGGCTACACCTTC
CDR3aa: CASSLDRSNYGYTF
v_gene: TRBV11-1
j_gene: TRBJ1-2
abundance: few
d_gene: .

CDR3nt: TGTGCCAGCAGCCAAGAAGTGACGGAGAATCAGCCCCAGCATTTT
CDR3aa: CASSQEVTENQPQHF
v_gene: TRBV7-9
j_gene: TRBJ1-5
abundance: few
d_gene: .

CDR3nt: TGTGCCATCAGGACGGACGAAGGGTCACCCCTCCACTTT
CDR3aa: CAIRTDEGSPLHF
v_gene: TRBV10-3
j_gene: TRBJ1-6
abundance: .
d_gene: .

CDR3nt: TGTGCCAGCAGCTTGTTTGGAAGCGGGAGAGAGAGCGAGCAGTACTTC
CDR3aa: CASSLFGSGRESEQYF
v_gene: TRBV7-2
j_gene: TRBJ2-7
abundance: .
d_gene: TRBD2

CDR3nt: TGTGCCAGCAGCTCGGCCGGTTATAATTCACCCCTCCACTTT
CDR3aa: CASSSAGYNSPLHF
v_gene: TRBV7-2
j_gene: TRBJ1-6
abundance: many
d_gene: .

CDR3nt: TGTGCCAGCAGCTTAGTGACGGGCTACGAGCAGTACTTC
CDR3aa: CASSLVTGYEQYF
v_gene: TRBV7-9
j_gene: TRBJ2-7
abundance: many
d_gene: .

CDR3nt: TGTGCCAGCAGCCACAGGGCCGGTCCTTTTTACGAGCAGTACTTC
CDR3aa: CASSHRAGPFYEQYF
v_gene: TRBV7-2
j_gene: TRBJ2-7
abundance: few
d_gene: .

CDR3nt: TGCAGCTTTTGGACGGGATCTAACTATGGCTACACCTTC
CDR3aa: CSFWTGSNYGYTF
v_gene: TRBV29-1
j_gene: TRBJ1-2
abundance: .
d_gene: .

CDR3nt: TGTGCCATCAGTGACTCTAGCGGGGCCGGGGACGGGACCAATCAGCCCCAGCATTTT
CDR3aa: CAISDSSGAGDGTNQPQHF
v_gene: TRBV10-3
j_gene: TRBJ1-5
abundance: .
d_gene: .

CDR3nt: TGTGCCAGTAGTACCGCAAGGGGTCAGCCCCAGCATTTT
CDR3aa: CASSTARGQPQHF
v_gene: TRBV19
j_gene: TRBJ1-5
abundance: many
d_gene: .

CDR3nt: TGTGCCACCAGCAGAGAGAACAATTCACCCCTCCACTTT
CDR3aa: CATSRENNSPLHF
v_gene: TRBV15
j_gene: TRBJ1-6
abundance: .
d_gene: .

CDR3nt: TGTGCCAGCAGCCAAGAACAGGGAAAAGGACCCCTCCACTTT
CDR3aa: CASSQEQGKGPLHF
v_gene: TRBV4-2
j_gene: TRBJ1-6
abundance: many
d_gene: .

CDR3nt: TGTGCCAGCAGCTCCCAATATGGCTACACCTTC
CDR3aa: CASSSQYGYTF
v_gene: TRBV7-9
j_gene: TRBJ1-2
abundance: many
d_gene: .

CDR3nt: TGTGCCATCAGTGATAGGCCATCCTCCGAGACCACTGAAGCTTTCTTT
CDR3aa: CAISDRPSSETTEAFF
v_gene: TRBV10-3
j_gene: TRBJ1-1
abundance: many
d_gene: .

CDR3nt: TGCAGCGTCGCCCCCGGACGCGGGAACACTGAAGCTTTCTTT
CDR3aa: CSVAPGRGNTEAFF
v_gene: TRBV29-1
j_gene: TRBJ1-1
abundance: many
d_gene: .

CDR3nt: TGTGCCAGCAGCTCATTAGGGCTGGGGGCACTGAACACTGAAGCTTTCTTT
CDR3aa: CASSSLGLGALNTEAFF
v_gene: TRBV7-2
j_gene: TRBJ1-1
abundance: many
d_gene: .

CDR3nt: TGTGCCAGCAGCCACCTCTACAGGGGCAGAGAGCAGTACTTC
CDR3aa: CASSHLYRGREQYF
v_gene: TRBV14
j_gene: TRBJ2-7
abundance: .
d_gene: TRBD1

CDR3nt: TGCGCCAGCAGCCAAGAGTACAGGGGGGCCGACGAGCAGTACTTC
CDR3aa: CASSQEYRGADEQYF
v_gene: TRBV7-2
j_gene: TRBJ2-7
abundance: .
d_gene: TRBD1

CDR3nt: TGTGCCGTCAATTGGAACACTGAAGCTTTCTTT
CDR3aa: CAVNWNTEAFF
v_gene: TRBV12-3/TRBV12-4
j_gene: TRBJ1-1
abundance: .
d_gene: .

CDR3nt: TGTGCCAGCCGCAGGGGCTCGAACACCGGGGAGCTGTTTTTT
CDR3aa: CASRRGSNTGELFF
v_gene: TRBV2
j_gene: TRBJ2-2
abundance: .
d_gene: .